This T cell receptor (beta chain) was sequenced in a study of Tregs in tolerant kidney transplant recipients. The junction had 13 bases not matched to a gene; V was cut back by 5 bases and J by 2 bases. The CDR3 covers 16 residues. Germline V gives CDR1 SGHRS, CDR2 YFSETQ. A note on this clone: Its specificity is unknown.

Data came from immunoSEQ multiplex PCR; TCRdb stores just in-frame clones and leaves some out. Among roughly 69,000 clones, roughly 98% were seen once, and the ten largest hold 0.34%. Study outcomes and limitations: Changing PCR primers prevented nucleotide comparison between some patients' samples.

The chain is built from TRBV5-1 and TRBJ2-7, with TRBD1 identical over 7 bases. The TCR sequence derives from a human donor who received a combined kidney and bone marrow transplant. This specimen was Tregs from blood, taken before the transplant. The CDR3: CASRGAGTVFPYEQYF. The DNA for the CDR3 is TGCGCCAGCAGGGGGGCAGGGACAGTATTCCCCTACGAGCAGTACTTC.